These 3 T cell receptor beta chains originate from one sample sequenced in a study of cytomegalovirus exposure and HLA in healthy donors. PCR primers comprised 60 Vbeta and 13 Jbeta primers. Measured with immunoSEQ multiplex PCR; TCRdb has only the in-frame clones, and not every one. The sample lists around 200,000 clones, 80% occurring once. The source material was PBMCs. The receptors derive from a boy aged 5-17 years in good health and CMV-seronegative.

The rearrangement links TRBV6-1 to TRBJ2-3; 7 bases match TRBD1. Trimming removed 3 bases from V and 6 bases from J; junction bases left unmatched: 6. Germline values: CDR1 MNHNS, CDR2 SASEGT. The CDR3 is 14 amino acids. The CDR3 sequence is CASSDLQGMDTQYF. For the CDR3, the DNA is TGTGCCAGCAGTGATCTACAGGGGATGGATACGCAGTATTTT.

The sample holds one count of this clone. This chain links TRBV12-5 with TRBJ1-1; possible D gene TRBD1, 5 bases. V gave up 8 bases and J gave up 4 bases, with 14 bases separating them. The CDR3 runs 13 residues. The V gene's germline CDR1 is LGHNT and CDR2 FRNRAP. Here the CDR3 reads CASTRGQGTEAFF. The DNA of the CDR3 is TGTGCTAGTACACGAGGTCAGGGCACTGAAGCTTTCTTT.

This clone was counted a single time. This rearrangement joins TRBV19 to TRBJ1-2, with a possible D match to TRBD1 (5 bases). The CDR3 has 13 residues. V was trimmed by 6 bases and J by 4 bases, leaving 12 bases between them. From germline, CDR1 is LNHDA and CDR2 SQIVND (reference sequence). The CDR3 reads CASSRGTIYGYTF. The CDR3 coding sequence is TGTGCCAGTAGCCGGGGGACTATCTATGGCTACACCTTC.